In this sample, the clone carrying this T cell receptor beta chain turned up a few times. From the RT-PCR reads, TCRdb called clonotypes with MiXCR, one entry per CDR3 protein. The table lists 150,000 to 200,000 distinct CDR3 sequences, 25% to 35% of them singletons, with around 3.2% in the top ten. The CDR3 totals 12 residues. Germline loops: CDR1 KGHSH, CDR2 LQKENI. Trimming removed 5 bases at V and 6 bases at J, with 7 bases between. The sample originates from a study of patients and donors after allogeneic stem cell transplantation. This sequence originates from a human donor who was either an allogeneic HSCT recipient or a stem cell or donor lymphocyte infusion donor (not recorded which). It is not recorded whose cells these are; they may come from a transplant donor. This rearrangement joins TRBV18 to TRBJ1-4; D is ambiguous. Sequenced sample: blood, either unsorted or a sorted T cell fraction (not recorded which). CDR3 sequence: CASSGRDEKLFF. In DNA form, the CDR3 reads TGTGCCAGCTCAGGGAGAGATGAAAAACTGTTTTTT.